This is a list of T cell receptor beta chains from one sample in a study of T cells after yellow fever vaccination. TCRdb redid the calling of the 5' RACE reads with MiXCR, one entry per CDR3 protein. The sample holds a few hundred thousand distinct CDR3 sequences, roughly 4% seen once. The source material was PBMCs, sampled 5 days after the yellow fever booster vaccination. The origin of the receptors is a man between 18 and 29 years old who received the YFV17D yellow fever vaccine. Both conserved end residues are part of each CDR3. Each record gives: J gene, clone size, V gene, D gene, CDR3 DNA, CDR3 protein. D genes are given only for firm matches. Where a row states a size, it is once, few, many or the class of an expanded clone; other rows omit it.

j_call: TRBJ2-1; clone_size: few; v_call: TRBV6-1; d_call: .; cdr3_nt: TGTGCCAGCAGTGAAGCCCCGGTAGGGGTTTCCTACAATGAGCAGTTCTTC; cdr3_aa: CASSEAPVGVSYNEQFF
j_call: TRBJ2-2; clone_size: few; v_call: TRBV14; d_call: TRBD2; cdr3_nt: TGTGCCAGCAGCCCCCGGGGGGTCGGGATCACCGGGGAGCTGTTTTTT; cdr3_aa: CASSPRGVGITGELFF
j_call: TRBJ2-3; clone_size: many; v_call: TRBV7-2; d_call: .; cdr3_nt: TGTGCCAGCAGCCCAGAGGGGGATACGCAGTATTTT; cdr3_aa: CASSPEGDTQYF
j_call: TRBJ2-2; clone_size: many; v_call: TRBV19; d_call: TRBD1; cdr3_nt: TGTGCCAGTAGTGTCGGGGGGACAGGGGTCACCGGGGAGCTGTTTTTT; cdr3_aa: CASSVGGTGVTGELFF
j_call: TRBJ2-1; clone_size: few; v_call: TRBV20-1; d_call: .; cdr3_nt: TGCAGTGCTAGAGATCGGGTGGGGGGGCCCTACAATGAGCAGTTCTTC; cdr3_aa: CSARDRVGGPYNEQFF
j_call: TRBJ1-1; clone_size: many; v_call: TRBV7-9; d_call: TRBD1; cdr3_nt: TGTGCCAGCAGCGAGACAGGGGGCCTGAACACTGAAGCTTTCTTT; cdr3_aa: CASSETGGLNTEAFF
j_call: TRBJ2-2; clone_size: few; v_call: TRBV9; d_call: TRBD1; cdr3_nt: TGTGCCAGCAGCCCCCGGACAGGGCGTAGAGCCGGGGAGCTGTTTTTT; cdr3_aa: CASSPRTGRRAGELFF
j_call: TRBJ1-2; clone_size: few; v_call: TRBV9; d_call: .; cdr3_nt: TGTGCCAGCAGCCCGACCGAGACAGCCTCGTCGTATGGCTACACCTTC; cdr3_aa: CASSPTETASSYGYTF
j_call: TRBJ1-2; clone_size: .; v_call: TRBV7-2; d_call: .; cdr3_nt: TGTGCCAGCAGCTTAGGGCTGGACAGTAACTATGGCTACACCTTC; cdr3_aa: CASSLGLDSNYGYTF
j_call: TRBJ2-4; clone_size: .; v_call: TRBV20-1; d_call: TRBD2; cdr3_nt: TGCAGTGGGACTAGCGTACCCAAAAACATTCAGTACTTC; cdr3_aa: CSGTSVPKNIQYF
j_call: TRBJ1-1; clone_size: .; v_call: TRBV4-1; d_call: TRBD1; cdr3_nt: TGCGCCAGCAGCCAGAACGGACAGGCAGCGTATAACACTGAAGCTTTCTTT; cdr3_aa: CASSQNGQAAYNTEAFF
j_call: TRBJ1-2; clone_size: .; v_call: TRBV9; d_call: TRBD1; cdr3_nt: TGTGCCAGCAGCGCCGGGACAGGGGGCAAGAGCTATGGCTACACCTTC; cdr3_aa: CASSAGTGGKSYGYTF
j_call: TRBJ1-5; clone_size: many; v_call: TRBV18; d_call: TRBD1; cdr3_nt: TGTGCCAGCTCACAAGAACAGGGGAGTCAGCCCCAGCATTTT; cdr3_aa: CASSQEQGSQPQHF
j_call: TRBJ2-1; clone_size: .; v_call: TRBV20-1; d_call: .; cdr3_nt: TGCAGTGCTAGAGATGGGCCCCCTGATGAGCAGTTCTTC; cdr3_aa: CSARDGPPDEQFF
j_call: TRBJ1-6; clone_size: .; v_call: TRBV20-1; d_call: .; cdr3_nt: TGCAGTGCCCCTGTTGGGAGGAACCTGAGCTCCTATAATTCACCCCTCCACTTT; cdr3_aa: CSAPVGRNLSSYNSPLHF
j_call: TRBJ2-7; clone_size: .; v_call: TRBV2; d_call: .; cdr3_nt: TGTGCCAGCAGCCGCCGGGAGCCCTACGAGCAGTACTTC; cdr3_aa: CASSRREPYEQYF
j_call: TRBJ2-7; clone_size: .; v_call: TRBV3-1; d_call: .; cdr3_nt: TGTGCCAGCAGCCAAGCCTACAGTTTGTTGTCCCACGAGCAGTACTTC; cdr3_aa: CASSQAYSLLSHEQYF
j_call: TRBJ2-2; clone_size: many; v_call: TRBV11-2; d_call: .; cdr3_nt: TGTGCCAGCAGCCCTCCCGGGGAGCTGTTTTTT; cdr3_aa: CASSPPGELFF
j_call: TRBJ2-5; clone_size: .; v_call: TRBV5-4; d_call: .; cdr3_nt: TGTGCCAGCAGCCGGGCGGACTGGACAACCCAGTACTTC; cdr3_aa: CASSRADWTTQYF
j_call: TRBJ1-5; clone_size: few; v_call: TRBV6-5; d_call: TRBD1; cdr3_nt: TGTGCCAGCAGTTACGGACAGGGAATATCCCAGCCCCAGCATTTT; cdr3_aa: CASSYGQGISQPQHF
j_call: TRBJ2-3; clone_size: few; v_call: TRBV4-2; d_call: TRBD2; cdr3_nt: TGTGCCAGCAGCCAAGAGGTTGACGGGGGGTCTGCAGATACGCAGTATTTT; cdr3_aa: CASSQEVDGGSADTQYF
j_call: TRBJ1-2; clone_size: few; v_call: TRBV20-1; d_call: .; cdr3_nt: TGCAGTGCCGGACAGATTAACTATGGCTACACCTTC; cdr3_aa: CSAGQINYGYTF
j_call: TRBJ1-5; clone_size: .; v_call: TRBV12-3/TRBV12-4; d_call: .; cdr3_nt: TGTGCCAGCAGTTTCGGGGCAGGGCAGCCCCAGCATTTT; cdr3_aa: CASSFGAGQPQHF
j_call: TRBJ2-1; clone_size: few; v_call: TRBV12-3/TRBV12-4; d_call: .; cdr3_nt: TGTGCCAGCAGCCACGACTACCTGAGCTCCTACAATGAGCAGTTCTTC; cdr3_aa: CASSHDYLSSYNEQFF
j_call: TRBJ1-1; clone_size: .; v_call: TRBV27; d_call: .; cdr3_nt: TGTGCCAGCAGTCCACCAGGGGCCGAAGCTTTCTTT; cdr3_aa: CASSPPGAEAFF
j_call: TRBJ2-1; clone_size: few; v_call: TRBV9; d_call: TRBD2; cdr3_nt: TGTGCCAGCAGCACCAGACTAGCGGCCTACAATGAGCAGTTCTTC; cdr3_aa: CASSTRLAAYNEQFF
j_call: TRBJ1-2; clone_size: .; v_call: TRBV27; d_call: TRBD1; cdr3_nt: TGTGCCAGTACTACAGGGGGCTATGGCTACACCTTC; cdr3_aa: CASTTGGYGYTF
j_call: TRBJ2-5; clone_size: many; v_call: TRBV20-1; d_call: .; cdr3_nt: TGCAGTGCTAGGCAGACGGTCAAAGAGACCCAGTACTTC; cdr3_aa: CSARQTVKETQYF
j_call: TRBJ1-1; clone_size: few; v_call: TRBV7-6; d_call: .; cdr3_nt: TGTGCCAGCAGCTTAGTTTTGGGTATCAACACTGAAGCTTTCTTT; cdr3_aa: CASSLVLGINTEAFF
j_call: TRBJ2-7; clone_size: .; v_call: TRBV10-2; d_call: TRBD1; cdr3_nt: TGCGCCAGCAGAGCCGGGACAGGGCCTTACGAGCAGTACTTC; cdr3_aa: CASRAGTGPYEQYF
j_call: TRBJ2-3; clone_size: .; v_call: TRBV9; d_call: TRBD1; cdr3_nt: TGTGCCAGCAGCGTAGCGACAGGGAGAACAGATACGCAGTATTTT; cdr3_aa: CASSVATGRTDTQYF
j_call: TRBJ1-5; clone_size: few; v_call: TRBV7-8; d_call: .; cdr3_nt: TGTGCCAGCAGCCCCGGCGGGGGGTTACGGTCCCAGCATTTT; cdr3_aa: CASSPGGGLRSQHF
j_call: TRBJ1-5; clone_size: few; v_call: TRBV19; d_call: .; cdr3_nt: TGTGCCAGTGCTGGAGGGCCTGTCAATCAGCCCCAGCATTTT; cdr3_aa: CASAGGPVNQPQHF
j_call: TRBJ1-1; clone_size: few; v_call: TRBV12-3/TRBV12-4; d_call: TRBD1; cdr3_nt: TGTGCCAGCAGTAAGACGGACAGGGTTAAGGCTTTCTTT; cdr3_aa: CASSKTDRVKAFF
j_call: TRBJ2-5; clone_size: many; v_call: TRBV18; d_call: .; cdr3_nt: TGTGCCAGCTCACCACCAAACACCGACCAAGAGACCCAGTACTTC; cdr3_aa: CASSPPNTDQETQYF
j_call: TRBJ1-1; clone_size: many; v_call: TRBV7-2; d_call: .; cdr3_nt: TGTGCCAGCAGCTTAGCAGCCGGAGACACTGAAGCTTTCTTT; cdr3_aa: CASSLAAGDTEAFF
j_call: TRBJ2-7; clone_size: .; v_call: TRBV20-1; d_call: TRBD1; cdr3_nt: TGCGCCGGGACAGGAGGAAGGAACGAGCAGTACTTC; cdr3_aa: CAGTGGRNEQYF
j_call: TRBJ1-2; clone_size: few; v_call: TRBV7-2; d_call: .; cdr3_nt: TGTGCCAGCAGCTTTATGGACAGACCCCTCGGCTACACCTTC; cdr3_aa: CASSFMDRPLGYTF
j_call: TRBJ2-5; clone_size: .; v_call: TRBV4-1; d_call: TRBD2; cdr3_nt: TGCGCCAGCAGCCAAGGGACGTCTAGCGGGGTGCAAGAGACCCAGTACTTC; cdr3_aa: CASSQGTSSGVQETQYF
j_call: TRBJ2-1; clone_size: few; v_call: TRBV10-3; d_call: .; cdr3_nt: TGTGCCATCTCCGGGACTGACAATGAGCAGTTCTTC; cdr3_aa: CAISGTDNEQFF
j_call: TRBJ2-1; clone_size: many; v_call: TRBV5-4; d_call: TRBD2; cdr3_nt: TGTGCCAGCAGGCGGACTAGCGGAATAAACAATGAGCAGTTCTTC; cdr3_aa: CASRRTSGINNEQFF
j_call: TRBJ2-1; clone_size: few; v_call: TRBV5-1; d_call: .; cdr3_nt: TGCGCCAGCAGCTTGGGGTCACAGGGATTGGGGGTTTACAATGAGCAGTTCTTC; cdr3_aa: CASSLGSQGLGVYNEQFF